This T cell receptor beta chain appears in the sequencing data of a study of cytomegalovirus exposure and HLA in healthy donors. Produced via immunoSEQ multiplex PCR; TCRdb's table is partial and in-frame only. In the table there are roughly 180,000 clones, roughly 86% of which are singletons. V was trimmed by 5 bases and J by 3 bases, leaving 13 bases between them. The CDR3 is 13 amino acids. CDR1 and CDR2 from the germline V gene are SQVTM and ANQGSEA. The V gene is TRBV29-1, the J gene TRBJ1-1; TRBD1 might be the D (5 bases). Sequences were obtained from PBMCs. This sequence was found in a man under 40 in good health and CMV-seropositive. CDR3 nucleotides: TGCAGCGTTCGTCTGGGGGTGGACACTGAAGCTTTCTTT. Translated, it gives CSVRLGVDTEAFF.